This T cell receptor (beta chain) is from a study of CD8 T cells in Susac syndrome. On the study more broadly: Roughly six sequenced Susac syndrome patients had clinically active disease, while about 8 were in remission.

Random-hexamer reverse transcription was applied to roughly 0.5 to 1 ug RNA. One entry per CDR3 protein results from TCRdb running MiXCR on the immunoSEQ multiplex PCR reads. The sample yields over 150,000 distinct CDR3 sequences, approximately 94% seen once. CDR1 is DFQATT, CDR2 SNEGSKA, per germline (reference sequence). V was pared by 4 bases and J by 6 bases, with 6 bases of the junction left unmatched. The CDR3 loop spans 12 amino acids. The sequence was obtained from a human donor with Susac syndrome. The chain joins TRBV20-1 to TRBJ2-7, with TRBD2 matching 7 bases. Sequencing input: CD4+ T cells from PBMCs. The CDR3 DNA reads as TGCAGTGCTAATGGGAGGGCTACCGAGCAGTACTTC. Its translation: CSANGRATEQYF.